The rows below give T cell receptor beta chains drawn from one sample of a study of cytomegalovirus exposure and HLA in healthy donors. Assay: immunoSEQ multiplex PCR; the TCRdb copy retains only in-frame clones and omits some. This table holds 70,000 or so clones, roughly 93% found once. What was sequenced was PBMCs. The receptors originated from a woman aged 18 to 35 in good health and CMV-seronegative. Both conserved end residues are part of each CDR3. A D gene is named only where the DNA matches it firmly. For some rows the clone size is stated as once, few or many, or as a class when expanded; others skip it.

>-|TRBJ2-1|TRBD2|TRBV27
TGTGCCAGCAGTTTATTGGGCGGGAGGGGTGGCCATGAGCAGTTCTTC
CASSLLGGRGGHEQFF
>-|TRBJ2-5|TRBD2|TRBV6-5
TGTGCCTCAGTGGCTAGCGGGGGAGAGACCCAGTACTTC
CASVASGGETQYF
>-|TRBJ2-5|-|TRBV11-3
TGTGCCAGCAGCCTCCAGGGCGAGACCCAGTACTTC
CASSLQGETQYF
>-|TRBJ1-2|-|TRBV2
TGTGCCAGCAGTGAATCCGGGACACGAGCTAACTATGGCTACACCTTC
CASSESGTRANYGYTF
>-|TRBJ2-1|-|TRBV12-2
TGTGCAAGTCGCTTAGCATTAGCGGGAGCAGGCAATGAGCAGTTCTTC
CASRLALAGAGNEQFF
>-|TRBJ2-2|-|TRBV2
TGTGCCAGCAGTGAATACAGTAACACCGGGGAGCTGTTTTTT
CASSEYSNTGELFF
>-|TRBJ2-3|-|TRBV6-5
TGTGCCAGCAGTTACGCGGGGCCGGGGGATACGCAGTATTTT
CASSYAGPGDTQYF
>-|TRBJ2-3|-|TRBV7-2
TGTGCCAGCAGTTCCACTTGGACAGATACGCAGTATTTT
CASSSTWTDTQYF
>once|TRBJ2-2|-|TRBV6-5
TGTGCTCGCAGTTACCCCAGGGAAGGGGACACCGGGGAGCTGTTTTTT
CARSYPREGDTGELFF
>-|TRBJ2-3|TRBD1|TRBV7-9
TGTGCCAGCAGCCTAGGATGGGGACAGGGAGCAGATACGCAGTATTTT
CASSLGWGQGADTQYF
>-|TRBJ2-7|TRBD1|TRBV9
TGTGCCAGCAGCCAAGACGACCTTGGGACAGAAAATACCTACGAGCAGTACTTC
CASSQDDLGTENTYEQYF
>-|TRBJ1-4|-|TRBV5-6
TGTGCCAGCAGCCCGGGAGGGGCCCTTGAAAAACTGTTTTTT
CASSPGGALEKLFF
>-|TRBJ2-7|-|TRBV18
TGTGCCAGCTCACCATCGGCCAGGGCCTACGAGCAGTACTTC
CASSPSARAYEQYF
>once|TRBJ2-5|TRBD1|TRBV7-9
TGTGCCAGCAGCACATACGGGACAGATCAAGAGACCCAGTACTTC
CASSTYGTDQETQYF
>-|TRBJ2-7|-|TRBV6-6
TGTGCCAGCAGTCCCGGGACTCCGGGCATCCCCGAGCAGTACTTC
CASSPGTPGIPEQYF
>-|TRBJ2-5|-|TRBV25-1
TGTGCCAGCAGTGAATATTCGCAAGAGACCCAGTACTTC
CASSEYSQETQYF
>-|TRBJ1-6|-|TRBV7-9
TGTGCCAGCAGCTTATCAGGTTACCCCCTCCACTTT
CASSLSGYPLHF
>-|TRBJ2-2|TRBD2|TRBV7-9
TGTGCCAGCAGCTTAGTGACTAGCGGTGTGAACACCGGGGAGCTGTTTTTT
CASSLVTSGVNTGELFF
>few|TRBJ2-2|TRBD2|TRBV5-3
TGTGCCAGAAGTCTAGCGGGGGGGATCACCGGGGAGCTGTTTTTT
CARSLAGGITGELFF
>-|TRBJ1-5|-|TRBV19
TGTGCCAGTTCCGACGGGGGGTATCAGCCCCAGCATTTT
CASSDGGYQPQHF
>-|TRBJ2-1|-|TRBV18
TGTGCCAGCTCACCTCAGGGGGGTGATGAGCAGTTCTTC
CASSPQGGDEQFF
>once|TRBJ2-7|TRBD2|TRBV19
TGTGCCAGTCAGGACAGACCAGCGGGAGGGACCTACGAGCAGTACTTC
CASQDRPAGGTYEQYF
>-|TRBJ1-2|TRBD1|TRBV6-6
TGTGCCAGCAGAAAAGGGGGACAGAGCTATGGCTACACCTTC
CASRKGGQSYGYTF
>-|TRBJ2-1|TRBD2|TRBV6-1
TGTGCCAGCAGTGTCCTAGCGGGAGGCGGGAATGAGCAGTTCTTC
CASSVLAGGGNEQFF
>-|TRBJ1-1|-|TRBV5-4
TGTGCCAGCAGCTTTCAGGGGAACACTGAAGCTTTCTTT
CASSFQGNTEAFF
>-|TRBJ2-1|TRBD2|TRBV11-2
TGTGCCAGCAGCTTAGATTTCGGGCTAGCGGGGGGTAGCTCCTACAATGAGCAGTTCTTC
CASSLDFGLAGGSSYNEQFF
>-|TRBJ1-2|TRBD1|TRBV2
TGTGCCAGCAGTACCGGGACAGGGAACTATGGCTACACCTTC
CASSTGTGNYGYTF
>-|TRBJ2-7|TRBD2|TRBV29-1
TGCAGCGTTGGCGGGAGGAACTCCTACGAGCAGTACTTC
CSVGGRNSYEQYF
>-|TRBJ2-3|TRBD2|TRBV7-8
TGTGCCAGCAGCTTAGTGGCGGGAGGGCCAGATACGCAGTATTTT
CASSLVAGGPDTQYF
>-|TRBJ2-2|TRBD1|TRBV4-1
TGCGCCAGCAGCCAAGTTGTACAGGGGGCCACCGGGGAGCTGTTTTTT
CASSQVVQGATGELFF
>-|TRBJ2-2|TRBD2|TRBV9
TGTGCCAGCAGTACCTCGGGGGGGCCAAACACCGGGGAGCTGTTTTTT
CASSTSGGPNTGELFF
>-|TRBJ2-3|-|TRBV7-2
TGTGCCAGCAGCTCCCACACAGATACGCAGTATTTT
CASSSHTDTQYF
>-|TRBJ2-1|TRBD1|TRBV30
TGTGCCTGGAGTCCCGGGACAGGCCCCTTGGAGCAGTTCTTC
CAWSPGTGPLEQFF